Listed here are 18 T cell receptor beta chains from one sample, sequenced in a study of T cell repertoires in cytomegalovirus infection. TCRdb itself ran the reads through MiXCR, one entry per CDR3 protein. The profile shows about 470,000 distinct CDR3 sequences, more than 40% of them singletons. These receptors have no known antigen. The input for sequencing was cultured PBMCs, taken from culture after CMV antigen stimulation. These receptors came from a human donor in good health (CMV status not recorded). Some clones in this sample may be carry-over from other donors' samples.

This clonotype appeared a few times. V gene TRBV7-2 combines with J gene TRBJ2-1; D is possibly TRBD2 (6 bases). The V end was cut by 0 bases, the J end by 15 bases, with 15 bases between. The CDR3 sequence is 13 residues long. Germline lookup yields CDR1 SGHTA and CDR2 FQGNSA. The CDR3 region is CASSLAPTVGGFF. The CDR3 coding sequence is TGTGCCAGCAGCTTAGCGCCGACGGTCGGGGGGTTCTTC.

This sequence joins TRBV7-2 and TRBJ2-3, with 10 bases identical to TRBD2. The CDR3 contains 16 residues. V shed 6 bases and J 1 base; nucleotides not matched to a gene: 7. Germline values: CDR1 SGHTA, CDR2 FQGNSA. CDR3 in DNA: TGTGCCAGCAGTAGTACTGGACTAGCGGGCACAGATACGCAGTATTTT. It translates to CASSSTGLAGTDTQYF.

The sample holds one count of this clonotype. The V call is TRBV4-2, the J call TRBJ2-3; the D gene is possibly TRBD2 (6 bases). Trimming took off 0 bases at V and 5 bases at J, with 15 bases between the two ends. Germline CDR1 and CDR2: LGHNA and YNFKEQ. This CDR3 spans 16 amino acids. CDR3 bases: TGTGCCAGCAGCCAAGAGGTGACTAGGAGGAAAGATACGCAGTATTTT. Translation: CASSQEVTRRKDTQYF.

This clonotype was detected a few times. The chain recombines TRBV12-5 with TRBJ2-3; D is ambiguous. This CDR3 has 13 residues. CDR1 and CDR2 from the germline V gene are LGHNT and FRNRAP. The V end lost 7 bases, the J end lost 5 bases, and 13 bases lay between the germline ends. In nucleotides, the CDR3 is TGTGCTAGTGAGGCGGCCGGTGGAGATACGCAGTATTTT. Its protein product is CASEAAGGDTQYF.

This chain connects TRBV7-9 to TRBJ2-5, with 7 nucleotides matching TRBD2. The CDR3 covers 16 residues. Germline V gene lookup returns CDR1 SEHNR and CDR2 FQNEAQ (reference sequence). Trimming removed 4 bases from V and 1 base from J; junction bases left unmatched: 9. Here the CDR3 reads CASSSTGREFQETQYF. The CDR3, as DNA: TGTGCCAGCAGCTCCACGGGGAGGGAGTTCCAAGAGACCCAGTACTTC.

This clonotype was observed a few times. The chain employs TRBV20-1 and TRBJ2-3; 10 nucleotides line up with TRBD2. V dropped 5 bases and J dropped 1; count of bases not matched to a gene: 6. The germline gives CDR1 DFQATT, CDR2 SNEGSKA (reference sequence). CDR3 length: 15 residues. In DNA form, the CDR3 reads TGCAGTGCTTCCCCAAGCGGGGGGGGCACAGATACGCAGTATTTT. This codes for CSASPSGGGTDTQYF.

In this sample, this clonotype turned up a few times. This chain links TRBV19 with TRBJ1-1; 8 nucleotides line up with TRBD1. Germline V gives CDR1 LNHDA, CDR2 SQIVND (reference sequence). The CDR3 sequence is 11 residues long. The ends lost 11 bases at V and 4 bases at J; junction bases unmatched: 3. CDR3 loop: CAGGQGTEAFF. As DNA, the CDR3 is TGTGCCGGAGGACAGGGCACTGAAGCTTTCTTT. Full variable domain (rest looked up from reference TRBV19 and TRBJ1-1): DGGITQSPKYLFRKEGQNVTLSCEQNLNHDAMYWYRQDPGQGLRLIYYSQIVNDFQKGDIAEGYSVSREKKESFPLTVTSAQKNPTAFYLCAGGQGTEAFFGQGTRLTVV.

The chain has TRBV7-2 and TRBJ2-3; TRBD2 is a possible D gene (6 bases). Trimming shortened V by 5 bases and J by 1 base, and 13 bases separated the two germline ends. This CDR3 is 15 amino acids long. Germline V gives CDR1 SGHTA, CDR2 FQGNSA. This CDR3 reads CASSPQVAGTDTQYF. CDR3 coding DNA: TGTGCCAGCAGCCCCCAGGTAGCGGGCACAGATACGCAGTATTTT.

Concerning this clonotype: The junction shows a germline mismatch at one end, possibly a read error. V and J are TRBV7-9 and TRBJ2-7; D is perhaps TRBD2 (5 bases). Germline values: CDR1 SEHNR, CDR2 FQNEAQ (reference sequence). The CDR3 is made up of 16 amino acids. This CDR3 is CASSLGTATPQNEKYF. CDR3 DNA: TGTGCCAGCAGCTTAGGGACTGCAACGCCCCAAAACGAGAAGTACTTC. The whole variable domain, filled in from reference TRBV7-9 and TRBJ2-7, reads DTGVSQNPRHKITKRGQNVTFRCDPISEHNRLYWYRQTLGQGPEFLTYFQNEAQLEKSRLLSDRFSAERPKGSFSTLEIQRTEQGDSAMYLCASSLGTATPQNEKYFGPGTRLTVT.

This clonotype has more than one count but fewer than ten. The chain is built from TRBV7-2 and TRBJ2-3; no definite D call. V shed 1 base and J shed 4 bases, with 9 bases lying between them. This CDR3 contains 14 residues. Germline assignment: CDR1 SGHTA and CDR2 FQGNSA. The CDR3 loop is CASSLVVSADTQYF. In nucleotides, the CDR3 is TGTGCCAGCAGCTTAGTAGTGAGCGCAGATACGCAGTATTTT.

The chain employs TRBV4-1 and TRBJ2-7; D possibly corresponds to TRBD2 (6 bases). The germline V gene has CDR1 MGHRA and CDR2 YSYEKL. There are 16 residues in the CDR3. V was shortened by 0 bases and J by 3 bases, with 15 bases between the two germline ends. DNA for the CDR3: TGCGCCAGCAGCCAAGATAGTCGGAGGAGGGGCTACGAGCAGTACTTC. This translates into CASSQDSRRRGYEQYF.

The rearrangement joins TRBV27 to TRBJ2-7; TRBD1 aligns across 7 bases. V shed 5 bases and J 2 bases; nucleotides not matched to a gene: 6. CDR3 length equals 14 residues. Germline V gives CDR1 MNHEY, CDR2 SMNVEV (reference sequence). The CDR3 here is CASSMWQGAYEQYF. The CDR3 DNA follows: TGTGCCAGCAGTATGTGGCAGGGGGCCTACGAGCAGTACTTC.

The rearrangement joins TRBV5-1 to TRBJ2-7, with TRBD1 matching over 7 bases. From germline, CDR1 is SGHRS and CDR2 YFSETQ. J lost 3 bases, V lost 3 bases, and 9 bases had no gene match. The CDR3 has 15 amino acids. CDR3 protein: CASSSLDRAIYEQYF. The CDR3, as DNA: TGCGCCAGCAGCTCGCTTGACAGGGCCATCTACGAGCAGTACTTC.

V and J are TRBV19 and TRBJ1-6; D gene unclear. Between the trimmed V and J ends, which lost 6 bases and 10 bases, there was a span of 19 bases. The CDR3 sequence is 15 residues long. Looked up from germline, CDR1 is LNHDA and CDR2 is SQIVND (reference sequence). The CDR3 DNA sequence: TGTGCCAGTAGGGAGCTATCGGGGAATAGATCACCCCTCCACTTT. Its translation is CASRELSGNRSPLHF.

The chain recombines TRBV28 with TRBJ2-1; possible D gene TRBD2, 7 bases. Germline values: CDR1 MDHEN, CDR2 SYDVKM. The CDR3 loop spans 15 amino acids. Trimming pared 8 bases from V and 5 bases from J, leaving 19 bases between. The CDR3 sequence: CASVTSGGPNNEQFF. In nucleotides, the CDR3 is TGTGCCAGCGTAACCTCGGGGGGCCCGAACAATGAGCAGTTCTTC.

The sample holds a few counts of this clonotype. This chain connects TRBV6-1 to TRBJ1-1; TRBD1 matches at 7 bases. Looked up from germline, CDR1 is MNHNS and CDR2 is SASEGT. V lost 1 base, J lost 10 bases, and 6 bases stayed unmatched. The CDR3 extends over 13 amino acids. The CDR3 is CASSEGQGGRAFF. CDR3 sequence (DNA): TGTGCCAGCAGTGAAGGACAGGGAGGACGAGCTTTCTTT.

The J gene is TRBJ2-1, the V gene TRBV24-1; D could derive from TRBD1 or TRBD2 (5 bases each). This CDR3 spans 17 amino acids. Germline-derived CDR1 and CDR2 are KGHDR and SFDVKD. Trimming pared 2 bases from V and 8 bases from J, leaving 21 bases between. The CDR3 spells CATSDSTGGDRDYEQFF. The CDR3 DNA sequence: TGTGCCACCAGTGATTCAACCGGTGGGGACCGAGACTATGAGCAGTTCTTC.

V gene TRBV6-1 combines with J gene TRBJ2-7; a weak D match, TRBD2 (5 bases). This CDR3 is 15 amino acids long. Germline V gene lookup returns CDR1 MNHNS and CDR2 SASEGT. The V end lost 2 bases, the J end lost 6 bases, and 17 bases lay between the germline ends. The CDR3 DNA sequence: TGTGCCAGCAGTGAAAGAGGACTCATCCTATCCGAGCAGTACTTC. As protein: CASSERGLILSEQYF.